This TCR beta chain derives from a study of blood T cells in healthy people across ages. Remarks on this clonotype: The antigen is undetermined.

Those donating, healthy Caucasian individuals from Russia, were aged roughly 6 to 95. Study results and limitations: Estimated diversity, derived from one million T cells, was regarded as an underestimate.

This CDR3 is built from 13 residues. Trimming removed 7 bases from V and 5 bases from J, with 12 bases in between. Germline V gene sequence: CDR1 MDHEN, CDR2 SYDVKM. For the second PCR, which ran for roughly 6 to 11 cycles, a sample-barcoded 5' primer and a J-beta primer mix were used. TCRdb redid the calling of the 5' RACE reads with MiXCR, one entry per CDR3 protein. This table holds about 640,000 distinct CDR3 sequences, 58% found once. The specimen was blood. The V call is TRBV28, the J call TRBJ2-1; weak D call: TRBD1 (6 bases). The clonotype comes from a man aged 55-75 years in good health. The CDR3 reads CASKRTANNEQFF. CDR3 nucleotides: TGTGCCAGCAAGCGGACAGCAAACAATGAGCAGTTCTTC.